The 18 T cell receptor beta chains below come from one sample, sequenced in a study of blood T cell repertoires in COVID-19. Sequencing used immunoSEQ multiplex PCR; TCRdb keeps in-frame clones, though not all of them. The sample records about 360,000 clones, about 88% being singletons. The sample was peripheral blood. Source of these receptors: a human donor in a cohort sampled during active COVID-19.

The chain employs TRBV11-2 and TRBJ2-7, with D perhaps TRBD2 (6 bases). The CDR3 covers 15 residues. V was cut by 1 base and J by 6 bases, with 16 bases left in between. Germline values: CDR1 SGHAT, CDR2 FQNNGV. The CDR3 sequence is CASSLAASETAEQYF. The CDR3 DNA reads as TGTGCCAGCAGCTTAGCTGCTAGCGAAACGGCCGAGCAGTACTTC.

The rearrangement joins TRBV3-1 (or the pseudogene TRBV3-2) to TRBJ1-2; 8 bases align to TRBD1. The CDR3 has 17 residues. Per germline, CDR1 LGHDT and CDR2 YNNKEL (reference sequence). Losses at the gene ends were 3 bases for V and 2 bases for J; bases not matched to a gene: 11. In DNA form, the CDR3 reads TGTGCCAGCAGCCAGGACACCTCAGGGGGCCAAAACTATGGCTACACCTTC. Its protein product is CASSQDTSGGQNYGYTF.

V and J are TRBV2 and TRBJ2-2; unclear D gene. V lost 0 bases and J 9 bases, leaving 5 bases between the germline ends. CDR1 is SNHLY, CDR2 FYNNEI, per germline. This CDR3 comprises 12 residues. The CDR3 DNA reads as TGTGCCAGCAGTGAAGCGGCCCGGGAGCTGTTTTTT. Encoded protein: CASSEAARELFF.

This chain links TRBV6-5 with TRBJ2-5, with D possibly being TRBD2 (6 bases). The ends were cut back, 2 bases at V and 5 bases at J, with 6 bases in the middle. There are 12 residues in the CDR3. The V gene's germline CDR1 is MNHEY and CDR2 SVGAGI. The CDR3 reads CASSYGGETQYF. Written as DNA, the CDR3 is TGTGCCAGCAGTTACGGGGGGGAGACCCAGTACTTC.

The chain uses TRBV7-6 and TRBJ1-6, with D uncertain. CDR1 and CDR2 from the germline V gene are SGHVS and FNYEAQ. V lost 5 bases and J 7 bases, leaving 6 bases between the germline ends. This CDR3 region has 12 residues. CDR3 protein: CASSLQNSPLHF. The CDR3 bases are TGTGCCAGCAGCCTACAGAATTCACCCCTCCACTTT.

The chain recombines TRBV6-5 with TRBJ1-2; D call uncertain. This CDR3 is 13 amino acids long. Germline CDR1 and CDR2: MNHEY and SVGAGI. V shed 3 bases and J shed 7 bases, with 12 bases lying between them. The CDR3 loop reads CASSYSFRSGYTF. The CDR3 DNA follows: TGTGCCAGCAGTTATTCCTTCCGGTCTGGCTACACCTTC.

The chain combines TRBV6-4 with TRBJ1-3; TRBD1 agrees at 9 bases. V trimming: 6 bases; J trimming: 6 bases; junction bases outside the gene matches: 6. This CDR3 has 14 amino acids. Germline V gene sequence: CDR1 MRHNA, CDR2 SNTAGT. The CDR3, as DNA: TGTGCCAGCAGCGGAGACAGGGGGGAAAACACCATATATTTT. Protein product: CASSGDRGENTIYF.

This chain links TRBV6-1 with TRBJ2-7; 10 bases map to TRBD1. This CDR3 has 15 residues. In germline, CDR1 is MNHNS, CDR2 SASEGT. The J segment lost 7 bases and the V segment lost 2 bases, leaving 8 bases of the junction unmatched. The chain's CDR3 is CASSESGTGDLEQYF. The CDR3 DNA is TGTGCCAGCAGTGAATCCGGGACAGGGGACCTAGAGCAGTACTTC.

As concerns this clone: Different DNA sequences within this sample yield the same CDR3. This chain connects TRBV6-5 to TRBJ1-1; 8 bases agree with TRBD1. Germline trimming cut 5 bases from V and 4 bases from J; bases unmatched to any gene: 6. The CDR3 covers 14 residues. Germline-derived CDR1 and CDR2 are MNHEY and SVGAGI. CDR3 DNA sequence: TGTGCCAGCAGTCCTGGACAGGGTGGCACTGAAGCTTTCTTT. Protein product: CASSPGQGGTEAFF.

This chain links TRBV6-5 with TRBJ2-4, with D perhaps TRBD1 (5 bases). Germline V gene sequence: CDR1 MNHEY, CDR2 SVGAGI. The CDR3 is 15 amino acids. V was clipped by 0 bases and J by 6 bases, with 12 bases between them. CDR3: CASSYSRRQINIQYF. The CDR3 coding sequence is TGTGCCAGCAGTTACTCGAGAAGACAGATAAACATTCAGTACTTC.

In DNA form, the CDR3 reads TGTGCCAGTAGTTGGACAGGGTCGAACACTGAAGCTTTCTTT. Translating it yields CASSWTGSNTEAFF. The genes are TRBV19 and TRBJ1-1; TRBD1 matches 8 bases. The CDR3 sequence is 14 residues long. V lost 5 bases, J lost 1 base, and 3 bases stayed unmatched. CDR1 and CDR2 (germline): LNHDA, SQIVND (reference sequence).

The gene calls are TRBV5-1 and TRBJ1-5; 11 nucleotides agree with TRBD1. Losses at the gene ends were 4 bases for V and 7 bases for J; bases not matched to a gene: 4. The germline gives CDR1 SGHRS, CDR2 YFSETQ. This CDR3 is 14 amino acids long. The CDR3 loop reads CASSVGTGGQPQHF. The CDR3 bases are TGCGCCAGCAGCGTCGGGACAGGGGGGCAGCCCCAGCATTTT.

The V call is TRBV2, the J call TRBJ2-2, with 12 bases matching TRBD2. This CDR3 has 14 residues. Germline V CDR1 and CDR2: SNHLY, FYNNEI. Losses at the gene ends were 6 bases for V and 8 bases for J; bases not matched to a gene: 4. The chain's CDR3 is CASRRTSGEGELFF. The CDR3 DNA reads TGTGCCAGCAGGCGGACTAGCGGGGAAGGGGAGCTGTTTTTT. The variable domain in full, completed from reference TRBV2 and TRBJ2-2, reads EPEVTQTPSHQVTQMGQEVILRCVPISNHLYFYWYRQILGQKVEFLVSFYNNEISEKSEIFDDQFSVERPDGSNFTLKIRSTKLEDSAMYFCASRRTSGEGELFFGEGSRLTVL.

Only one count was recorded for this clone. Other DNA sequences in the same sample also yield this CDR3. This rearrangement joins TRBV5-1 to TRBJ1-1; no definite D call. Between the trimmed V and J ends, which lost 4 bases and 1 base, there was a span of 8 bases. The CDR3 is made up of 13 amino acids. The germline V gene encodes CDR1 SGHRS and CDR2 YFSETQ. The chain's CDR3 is CASSPTGNTEAFF. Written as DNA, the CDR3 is TGCGCCAGCAGCCCAACGGGGAACACTGAAGCTTTCTTT.

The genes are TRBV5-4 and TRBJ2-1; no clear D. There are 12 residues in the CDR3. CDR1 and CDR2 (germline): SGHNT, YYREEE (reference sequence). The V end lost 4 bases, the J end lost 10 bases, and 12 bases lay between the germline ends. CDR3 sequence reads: CASSRRASEQFF. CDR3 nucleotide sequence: TGTGCCAGCAGCCGCCGCGCATCCGAGCAGTTCTTC.

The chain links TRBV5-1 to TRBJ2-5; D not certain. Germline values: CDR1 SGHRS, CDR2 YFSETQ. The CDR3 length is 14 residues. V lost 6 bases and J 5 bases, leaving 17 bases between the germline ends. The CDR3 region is CASTTVERGETQYF. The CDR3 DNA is TGCGCCAGCACTACGGTGGAGCGTGGGGAGACCCAGTACTTC.

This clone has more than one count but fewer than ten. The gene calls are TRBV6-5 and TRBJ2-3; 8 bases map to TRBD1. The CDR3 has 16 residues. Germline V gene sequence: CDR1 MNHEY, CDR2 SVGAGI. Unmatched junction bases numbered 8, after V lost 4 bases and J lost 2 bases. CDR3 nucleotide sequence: TGTGCCAGCAGTTCTGACAGGGGTCCATCCACAGATACGCAGTATTTT. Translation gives CASSSDRGPSTDTQYF.

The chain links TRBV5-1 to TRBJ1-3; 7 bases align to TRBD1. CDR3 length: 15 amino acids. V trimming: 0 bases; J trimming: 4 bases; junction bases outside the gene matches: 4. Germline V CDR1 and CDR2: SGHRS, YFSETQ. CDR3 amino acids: CASSLAGGSGNTIYF. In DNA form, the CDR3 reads TGCGCCAGCAGCTTGGCAGGGGGTTCGGGAAACACCATATATTTT.